The 30 T cell receptor beta chains below come from one sample, sequenced in a study of CD8+ T cells in alopecia areata. Sequencing used cDNA as its template, made by extracting RNA and reverse transcribing it. Clones were sequenced by immunoSEQ multiplex PCR, and TCRdb holds only the in-frame ones, with some missing. The repertoire includes approximately 300,000 clones, roughly 64% of them detected once, and about 1.8% sits in the top ten. Stated treatment: oral pan-JAK inhibitor, 5-10 mg twice daily. Sample: CD4+ T cells sorted from blood, taken at week 24, from a patient treated with tofacitinib. The source is a human donor with alopecia areata.

This clone was observed a few times. The V and J genes are TRBV28 and TRBJ1-1; 8 bases fit TRBD1. The germline CDR1 and CDR2 sequences are MDHEN and SYDVKM. J was trimmed by 1 base and V by 5 bases; bases with no gene match: 9. CDR3 length equals 16 residues. The CDR3 spells CASSLISTGGNTEAFF. CDR3 nucleotide sequence: TGTGCCAGCAGTCTAATATCCACAGGGGGGAACACTGAAGCTTTCTTT.

This chain links TRBV27 with TRBJ2-7, with D possibly being TRBD1 (6 bases). This CDR3 has 15 amino acids. Germline values: CDR1 MNHEY, CDR2 SMNVEV (reference sequence). The V gene lost 2 bases and the J gene lost 4 bases, with 15 bases spanning the gap. CDR3 amino acids: CASSLGGRTGYEQYF. The CDR3 DNA follows: TGTGCCAGCAGTTTAGGTGGACGAACAGGGTACGAGCAGTACTTC.

This sequence joins TRBV15 and TRBJ2-3; D unresolved. V shed 0 bases and J shed 6 bases, with 16 bases lying between them. The CDR3 consists of 16 residues. Germline V gene lookup returns CDR1 LNHNV and CDR2 YYDKDF (reference sequence). Here the CDR3 DNA reads TGTGCCACCAGCAGAGAGGTGGGAACAGAATCGGATACGCAGTATTTT. Its translation: CATSREVGTESDTQYF.

This clone was picked up a small number of times. Written as DNA, the CDR3 is TGTGCCAGTGGACAGGGGGGATGGTACGAGCAGTACTTC. Translating it yields CASGQGGWYEQYF. The chain employs TRBV5-6 and TRBJ2-7; 10 bases line up with TRBD1. With 8 bases clipped from V and 4 bases from J, the junction kept 6 bases outside the gene matches. This CDR3 region has 13 residues. Per germline, CDR1 SGHDT and CDR2 YYEEEE. The full variable domain, completed using reference TRBV5-6 and TRBJ2-7, is DAGVTQSPTHLIKTRGQQVTLRCSPKSGHDTVSWYQQALGQGPQFIFQYYEEEERQRGNFPDRFSGHQFPNYSSELNVNALLLGDSALYLCASGQGGWYEQYFGPGTRLTVT.

This clone was observed a handful of times. The chain has TRBV5-1 and TRBJ2-7; D perhaps matches TRBD1 (5 bases). In germline, CDR1 is SGHRS, CDR2 YFSETQ. Trimming left V 0 bases short and J 3 bases short, with 13 bases between. CDR3 length: 15 amino acids. The CDR3 DNA is TGCGCCAGCAGCTTGGAGTACAGGAGCCTCTACGAGCAGTACTTC. It translates to CASSLEYRSLYEQYF.

V and J are TRBV11-2 and TRBJ1-1; tentative D call: TRBD1 (6 bases). V was shortened by 1 base and J by 4 bases, with 13 bases between the two germline ends. Germline V gene sequence: CDR1 SGHAT, CDR2 FQNNGV. The CDR3 contains 15 residues. Here the CDR3 reads CASSLVGPRGTEAFF. In DNA form, the CDR3 reads TGTGCCAGCAGCTTAGTTGGACCCAGGGGCACTGAAGCTTTCTTT.

The genes are TRBV28 and TRBJ2-5; 7 bases map to TRBD1. This CDR3 has 14 residues. J lost 4 bases, V lost 4 bases, and 6 bases had no gene match. Germline-derived CDR1 and CDR2 are MDHEN and SYDVKM. The DNA for the CDR3 is TGTGCCAGCAGTTCGGGACAGATTGGAGAGACCCAGTACTTC. Residues: CASSSGQIGETQYF.

This clone turned up a few times. The CDR3: CATRQGTLVEQYF. In DNA, the CDR3 is TGTGCCACCCGACAGGGGACTCTCGTGGAGCAGTACTTC. The chain is built from TRBV10-3 and TRBJ2-7; 8 bases are a match to TRBD1. V gave up 10 bases and J gave up 7 bases; unmatched junction bases: 12. The CDR3 is made up of 13 amino acids. Germline CDR1 and CDR2: ENHRY and SYGVKD.

V usage is TRBV30 and J usage is TRBJ1-2, with D perhaps TRBD1 (5 bases). From germline, CDR1 is GTSNPN and CDR2 SVGIG (reference sequence). Trimming removed 4 bases from V and 5 bases from J, with 23 bases in between. This CDR3 region has 16 residues. The CDR3 sequence: CAWTDRTPGFGYGYTF. Here the CDR3 DNA reads TGTGCCTGGACAGATCGGACCCCAGGGTTTGGATATGGCTACACCTTC. Full variable domain (rest looked up from reference TRBV30 and TRBJ1-2): SQTIHQWPATLVQPVGSPLSLECTVEGTSNPNLYWYRQAAGRGLQLLFYSVGIGQISSEVPQNLSASRPQDRQFILSSKKLLLSDSGFYLCAWTDRTPGFGYGYTFGSGTRLTVV.

The chain couples TRBV6-6 to TRBJ2-7; 8 bases are shared with TRBD1. CDR1 MNHNY and CDR2 SVGAGI come from the germline V gene (reference sequence). The CDR3 loop spans 16 amino acids. V gave up 2 bases and J gave up 3 bases; unmatched junction bases: 9. CDR3 loop: CASSYQGAQAHYEQYF. CDR3 bases: TGTGCCAGCAGTTACCAGGGGGCCCAGGCACACTACGAGCAGTACTTC.

The chain couples TRBV30 to TRBJ1-6; D unresolved. Trimming removed 3 bases from V and 11 bases from J, with 14 bases in between. The CDR3 totals 13 residues. CDR1 is GTSNPN and CDR2 is SVGIG in the germline V gene (reference sequence). In DNA form, the CDR3 reads TGTGCCTGGAGCCCGAACGCCCTTCCACCCCTCCACTTT. It specifies CAWSPNALPPLHF.

The chain has TRBV29-1 and TRBJ2-3, with 9 nucleotides matching TRBD1. The V gene's germline CDR1 is SQVTM and CDR2 ANQGSEA. After removal of 7 bases from V and 3 bases from J, the junction contained 5 bases not matched to a gene. The CDR3 spans 13 residues. CDR3 amino acids: CSARQGGTDTQYF. In DNA form, the CDR3 reads TGCAGCGCACGACAGGGGGGGACAGATACGCAGTATTTT.

The DNA of the CDR3 is TGCGCCAGCAGCCAAGGGCTTGGGGGCGCCGCTGAAGCTTTCTTT. This gives the protein CASSQGLGGAAEAFF. The gene calls are TRBV4-1 and TRBJ1-1; D is perhaps TRBD1 (6 bases). The CDR3 spans 15 residues. The V end lost 1 base, the J end lost 6 bases, and 15 bases lay between the germline ends. Looked up from germline, CDR1 is MGHRA and CDR2 is YSYEKL.

This clone was observed a handful of times. The chain uses TRBV29-1 and TRBJ2-1, with a tentative D call TRBD1 (6 bases). The CDR3 totals 16 residues. Per germline, CDR1 SQVTM and CDR2 ANQGSEA. Trimming took off 7 bases at V and 1 base at J, with 20 bases between the two ends. The CDR3 sequence: CSGRTEQGPSYNEQFF. The CDR3 DNA follows: TGCAGCGGCCGAACCGAACAGGGCCCATCCTACAATGAGCAGTTCTTC.

This clone turned up a few times. V usage is TRBV30 and J usage is TRBJ1-2; tentatively, D is TRBD1 (5 bases). The CDR3 consists of 14 residues. Trimming shortened V by 5 bases and J by 4 bases, and 17 bases separated the two germline ends. Germline CDR1 GTSNPN, CDR2 SVGIG (reference sequence). In nucleotides, the CDR3 is TGTGCCTGGGACCGGGACCTTGGAGCCTATGGCTACACCTTC. Translating it yields CAWDRDLGAYGYTF.

The chain recombines TRBV29-1 with TRBJ1-5; possible D gene TRBD1, 5 bases. V shed 7 bases and J shed 3 bases, with 13 bases lying between them. This CDR3 contains 13 residues. Per the germline V gene, CDR1 is SQVTM and CDR2 is ANQGSEA. The CDR3: CSARVSVNQPQHF. The CDR3 DNA reads TGCAGCGCCAGGGTTTCGGTCAATCAGCCCCAGCATTTT.

The genes are TRBV30 and TRBJ1-6, with TRBD1 identical over 9 bases. This CDR3 is 14 amino acids long. Germline V CDR1 and CDR2: GTSNPN, SVGIG (reference sequence). With 1 base clipped from V and 13 bases from J, the junction kept 8 bases outside the gene matches. CDR3 residues: CAWSDDRGERPLHF. DNA of the CDR3: TGTGCCTGGAGTGACGACAGGGGGGAGCGGCCCCTCCACTTT.

This chain links TRBV6-5 with TRBJ2-7; D possibly corresponds to TRBD1 (6 bases). CDR3 length: 16 residues. CDR1 MNHEY and CDR2 SVGAGI come from the germline V gene. Trimming stripped 2 bases from V and 0 bases from J, with 14 bases between. CDR3 nucleotide sequence: TGTGCCAGCAGTTACGGGCAGGGGAGCCGCTCCTACGAGCAGTACTTC. Encoded protein: CASSYGQGSRSYEQYF.

The chain recombines TRBV29-1 with TRBJ2-3; 11 nucleotides match TRBD2. V shed 4 bases, J shed 3 bases, and the junction held 6 bases outside the gene matches. Germline CDR1 reads SQVTM; CDR2 reads ANQGSEA. The CDR3 totals 15 residues. This CDR3 is CSVALSSGGTDTQYF. The CDR3 nucleotides read TGCAGCGTTGCCCTATCTAGCGGGGGGACAGATACGCAGTATTTT.

The rearrangement links TRBV5-4 to TRBJ2-3; 8 nucleotides align to TRBD2. Trimming took 1 base from V and 4 from J; bases not matched to a gene: 8. Germline loops: CDR1 SGHNT, CDR2 YYREEE (reference sequence). CDR3 length: 16 amino acids. CDR3 loop: CASSLPSRGGPDTQYF. In DNA form, the CDR3 reads TGTGCCAGCAGCTTGCCGAGTCGGGGGGGCCCAGATACGCAGTATTTT.

V usage is TRBV5-1 and J usage is TRBJ2-5; D remains unclear. This CDR3 is built from 16 residues. The germline gives CDR1 SGHRS, CDR2 YFSETQ. Between the trimmed V and J ends, which lost 0 bases and 1 base, there was a span of 13 bases. The chain's CDR3 is CASSLESRPIQETQYF. In DNA form, the CDR3 reads TGCGCCAGCAGCTTGGAATCCAGGCCGATCCAAGAGACCCAGTACTTC.

The chain carries TRBV19 and TRBJ1-6, with 7 positions matching TRBD1. The trim removed 6 bases at V and 9 bases at J, leaving 11 bases unmatched. Germline loops: CDR1 LNHDA, CDR2 SQIVND (reference sequence). The CDR3 covers 15 residues. This CDR3 is CASSNTGVGRSPLHF. The CDR3 region has the DNA TGTGCCAGTAGCAACACAGGGGTTGGTCGTTCACCCCTCCACTTT.

The rearrangement joins TRBV30 to TRBJ1-1; D ambiguous. The CDR3 has 15 amino acids. V was shortened by 0 bases and J by 8 bases, with 19 bases between the two germline ends. CDR1 and CDR2 from the germline V gene are GTSNPN and SVGIG (reference sequence). CDR3 nucleotide sequence: TGTGCCTGGAGTGTAAAGACCGGTCGGGCTGAGGAAGCTTTCTTT. This gives the protein CAWSVKTGRAEEAFF.

The chain recombines TRBV9 with TRBJ1-5, with 8 bases fitting TRBD1. Germline lookup yields CDR1 SGDLS and CDR2 YYNGEE. V lost 4 bases and J lost 4; bases outside the gene matches: 7. The CDR3 extends over 15 amino acids. Here the CDR3 reads CASSQGAGANQPQHF. In nucleotides, the CDR3 is TGTGCCAGCAGCCAGGGGGCGGGGGCAAATCAGCCCCAGCATTTT.

This chain connects TRBV9 to TRBJ2-3, with 8 bases identical to TRBD2. The J segment lost 1 base and the V segment lost 2 bases, leaving 3 bases of the junction unmatched. The germline V gene encodes CDR1 SGDLS and CDR2 YYNGEE. The CDR3 is 15 residues long. The CDR3 region is CASSVFGGGTDTQYF. The DNA of the CDR3 is TGTGCCAGCAGCGTTTTCGGGGGGGGCACAGATACGCAGTATTTT.

The chain recombines TRBV4-2 with TRBJ1-1, with D possibly matching TRBD1 (5 bases). Trimming pared 2 bases from V and 5 bases from J, leaving 12 bases between. Germline V gene lookup returns CDR1 LGHNA and CDR2 YNFKEQ. The CDR3 has 14 amino acids. This CDR3 is CASSQMGDGTEAFF. CDR3 nucleotides: TGTGCCAGCAGCCAAATGGGGGACGGTACTGAAGCTTTCTTT.

This clone has a handful of counts. The chain employs TRBV28 and TRBJ2-7; D perhaps matches TRBD1 (6 bases). Germline CDR1 is MDHEN and CDR2 is SYDVKM. Trimming pared 5 bases from V and 4 bases from J, leaving 21 bases between. The CDR3 has 16 amino acids. The CDR3 spells CASSLTGRTTGYEQYF. The CDR3 DNA follows: TGTGCCAGCAGTCTTACCGGGCGGACCACAGGGTACGAGCAGTACTTC.

Here the CDR3 reads CASSQDGSLKSDTQYF. The CDR3 coding sequence is TGCGCCAGCAGCCAGGACGGGTCCTTAAAGTCAGATACGCAGTATTTT. The chain combines TRBV4-3 with TRBJ2-3; no firm D call. This CDR3 spans 16 amino acids. Trimming cost V 3 bases and J 4 bases, with 17 bases left between them. CDR1 and CDR2 (germline): LGHNA, YSLEER.

This chain joins TRBV7-2 and TRBJ2-5; a possible D gene is TRBD1 (5 bases). The V gene's germline CDR1 is SGHTA and CDR2 FQGNSA. Deletions cut 2 bases from V and 5 bases from J, with 12 bases between. The CDR3 loop spans 14 amino acids. For the CDR3, the DNA is TGTGCCAGCAGCTTATTTGTAGCAGGGGAGACCCAGTACTTC. This codes for CASSLFVAGETQYF.

The rearrangement uses TRBV5-1 and TRBJ2-1; TRBD2 aligns across 12 bases. The CDR3 has 16 residues. Germline CDR1 and CDR2: SGHRS and YFSETQ. Unmatched junction bases numbered 5, after V lost 0 bases and J lost 7 bases. The CDR3 spells CASSLDGLAGRNEQFF. CDR3 coding DNA: TGCGCCAGCAGCTTGGATGGACTAGCGGGGCGGAATGAGCAGTTCTTC.